This TCR beta chain was profiled in a study of regulatory T cells in long-lasting Graves disease. Stated time point: persistent/refractory GD, antithyroid drugs over 5 years with positive TRAb. TCR sequences were obtained from RNA taken from PBMCs. An endocrinology department located in Xi'an, China, was where the patients came from. The TCR beta library used iRepertoire HTBI primers with Arm-PCR amplification of CDR3. MiXCR was run by TCRdb on the multiplex PCR reads, yielding one entry per CDR3 protein. The sample has about 470,000 distinct CDR3 sequences, around 21% seen once. This clonotype was counted at least ten times. Its antigen is as yet unknown. Broader study findings: New patients shared 966 public clonotypes, fewer than the approximately 2,500 shared by persistent patients. Persistent disease samples used TRBV28, TRBJ1-2 and TRBJ2-5 preferentially.

Trimming shortened V by 1 base and J by 6 bases, and 21 bases separated the two germline ends. The length of the CDR3 is 17 residues. CDR1 is MDHEN, CDR2 SYDVKM, per germline. The V gene is TRBV28, the J gene TRBJ1-2; D remains ambiguous. The receptor was derived from a female donor with Graves disease. Sample: peripheral blood mononuclear cells (PBMCs), taken when the disease was refractory, from a patient treated with antithyroid drugs. The DNA of the CDR3 is TGTGCCAGCAGTTTATATACCCTACAGAGGGTTCTGCATGGCTACACCTTC. Amino acids: CASSLYTLQRVLHGYTF.